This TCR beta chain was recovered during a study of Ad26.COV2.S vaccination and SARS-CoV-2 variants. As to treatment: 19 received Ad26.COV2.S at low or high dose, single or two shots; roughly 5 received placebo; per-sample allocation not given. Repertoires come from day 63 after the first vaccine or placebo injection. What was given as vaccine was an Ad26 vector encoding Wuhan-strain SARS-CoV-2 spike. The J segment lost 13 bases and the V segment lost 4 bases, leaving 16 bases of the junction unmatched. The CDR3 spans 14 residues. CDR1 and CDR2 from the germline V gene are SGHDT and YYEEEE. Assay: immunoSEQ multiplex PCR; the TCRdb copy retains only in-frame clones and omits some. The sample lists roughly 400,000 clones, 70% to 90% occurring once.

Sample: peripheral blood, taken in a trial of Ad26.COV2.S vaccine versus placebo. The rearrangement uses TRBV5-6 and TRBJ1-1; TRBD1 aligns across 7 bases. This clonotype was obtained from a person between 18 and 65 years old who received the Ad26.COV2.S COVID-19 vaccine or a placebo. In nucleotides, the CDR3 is TGTGCCAGCAGCATAGGGACAGCCGGACGGTTGCGTTTCTTT. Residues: CASSIGTAGRLRFF.